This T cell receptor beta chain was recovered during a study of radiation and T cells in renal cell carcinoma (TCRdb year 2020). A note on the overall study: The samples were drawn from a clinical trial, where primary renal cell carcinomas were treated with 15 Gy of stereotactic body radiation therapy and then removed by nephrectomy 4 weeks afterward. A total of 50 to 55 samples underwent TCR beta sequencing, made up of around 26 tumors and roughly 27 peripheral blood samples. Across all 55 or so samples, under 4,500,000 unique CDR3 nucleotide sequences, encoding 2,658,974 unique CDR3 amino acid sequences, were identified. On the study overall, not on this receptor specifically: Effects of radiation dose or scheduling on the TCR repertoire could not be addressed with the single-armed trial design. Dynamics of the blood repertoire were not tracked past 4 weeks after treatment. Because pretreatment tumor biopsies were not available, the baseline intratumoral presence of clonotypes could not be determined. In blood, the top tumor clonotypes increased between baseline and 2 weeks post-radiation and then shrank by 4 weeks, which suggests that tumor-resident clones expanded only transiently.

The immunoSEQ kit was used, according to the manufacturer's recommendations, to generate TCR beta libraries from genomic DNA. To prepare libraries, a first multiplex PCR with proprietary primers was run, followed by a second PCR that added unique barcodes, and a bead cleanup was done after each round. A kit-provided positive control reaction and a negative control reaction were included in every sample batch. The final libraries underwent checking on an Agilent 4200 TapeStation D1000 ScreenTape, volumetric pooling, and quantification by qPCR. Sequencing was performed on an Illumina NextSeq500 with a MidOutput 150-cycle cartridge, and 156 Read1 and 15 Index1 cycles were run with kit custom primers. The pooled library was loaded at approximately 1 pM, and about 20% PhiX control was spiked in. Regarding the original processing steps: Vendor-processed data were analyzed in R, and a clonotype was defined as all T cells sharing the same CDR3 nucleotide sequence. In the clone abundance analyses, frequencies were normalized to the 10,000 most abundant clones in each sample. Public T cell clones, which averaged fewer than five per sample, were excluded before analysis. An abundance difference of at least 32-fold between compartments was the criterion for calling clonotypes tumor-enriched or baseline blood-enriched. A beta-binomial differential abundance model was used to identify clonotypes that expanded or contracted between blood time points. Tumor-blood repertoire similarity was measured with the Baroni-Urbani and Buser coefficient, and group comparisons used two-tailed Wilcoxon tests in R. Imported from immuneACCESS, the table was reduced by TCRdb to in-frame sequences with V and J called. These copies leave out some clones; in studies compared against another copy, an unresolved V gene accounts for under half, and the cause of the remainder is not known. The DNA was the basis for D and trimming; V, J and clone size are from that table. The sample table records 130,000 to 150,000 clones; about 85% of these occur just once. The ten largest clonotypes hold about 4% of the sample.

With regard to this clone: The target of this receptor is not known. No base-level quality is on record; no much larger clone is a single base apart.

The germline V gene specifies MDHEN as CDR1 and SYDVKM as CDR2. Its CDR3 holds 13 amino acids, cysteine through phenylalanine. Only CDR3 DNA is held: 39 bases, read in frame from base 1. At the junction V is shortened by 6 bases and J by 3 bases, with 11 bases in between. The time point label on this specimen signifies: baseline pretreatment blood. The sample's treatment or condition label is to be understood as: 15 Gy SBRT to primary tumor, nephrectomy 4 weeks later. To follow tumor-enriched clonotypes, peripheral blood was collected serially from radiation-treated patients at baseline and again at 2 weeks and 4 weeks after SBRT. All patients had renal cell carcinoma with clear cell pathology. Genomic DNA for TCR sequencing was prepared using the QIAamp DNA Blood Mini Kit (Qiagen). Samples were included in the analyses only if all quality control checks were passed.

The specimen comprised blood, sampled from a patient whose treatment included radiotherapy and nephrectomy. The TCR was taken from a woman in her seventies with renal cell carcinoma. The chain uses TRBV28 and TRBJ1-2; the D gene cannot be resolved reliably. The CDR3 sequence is CASSLTFDYGYTF. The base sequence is TGTGCCAGCAGCCTTACGTTCGACTATGGCTACACCTTC.